This T cell receptor beta chain is drawn from a study of metastatic and nonmetastatic thyroid tumors. Patients were all untreated before their thyroid surgery. This clone came up many times. TCRdb reanalyzed the PCR reads with MiXCR. Of some 27,000 clones listed, 20% to 25% are singletons. The CDR3 is 15 residues long. Trimming removed 3 bases from V and 4 bases from J, with 13 bases in between. Germline CDR1 MDHEN, CDR2 SYDVKM. The clonotype originates from a male donor with papillary thyroid cancer or a benign thyroid nodule (not recorded which). Some clones in this sample may be carry-over from other donors' samples. The J gene is TRBJ1-3, the V gene TRBV28; D may be TRBD1 (6 bases). Sequenced input: blood. CDR3 residues: CASSLGGAVGNTIYF. The CDR3 coding sequence is TGTGCCAGCAGTTTGGGGGGGGCGGTGGGAAACACCATATATTTT.